The source of this T cell receptor (beta chain) is a study of CD8+CD57+ T cells in acquired aplastic anemia. The V end was cut by 5 bases, the J end by 6 bases, with 8 bases between. The CDR3 length is 13 residues. Germline V gene lookup returns CDR1 SGHTA and CDR2 FQGNSA. Profiles of TCR beta VDJ and CDR3 were generated from a genomic DNA template. TCRdb reprocessed the reads with MiXCR, giving one entry per CDR3 protein. Of 250,000 to 350,000 distinct CDR3 sequences in the sample, approximately 55% are singletons; the top ten hold less than 9.5%. The chain recombines TRBV7-2 with TRBJ2-6; no clear D. This clonotype originated in a human donor with severe aplastic anemia or a healthy control (not recorded which). The material sequenced was sorted CD4+, CD8+, or CD8+CD57+ T cells (not recorded which) from PBMCs. CDR3 nucleotide sequence: TGTGCCAGCAGCACCGGTCTGGCCAACGTCCTGACTTTC. This encodes CASSTGLANVLTF.